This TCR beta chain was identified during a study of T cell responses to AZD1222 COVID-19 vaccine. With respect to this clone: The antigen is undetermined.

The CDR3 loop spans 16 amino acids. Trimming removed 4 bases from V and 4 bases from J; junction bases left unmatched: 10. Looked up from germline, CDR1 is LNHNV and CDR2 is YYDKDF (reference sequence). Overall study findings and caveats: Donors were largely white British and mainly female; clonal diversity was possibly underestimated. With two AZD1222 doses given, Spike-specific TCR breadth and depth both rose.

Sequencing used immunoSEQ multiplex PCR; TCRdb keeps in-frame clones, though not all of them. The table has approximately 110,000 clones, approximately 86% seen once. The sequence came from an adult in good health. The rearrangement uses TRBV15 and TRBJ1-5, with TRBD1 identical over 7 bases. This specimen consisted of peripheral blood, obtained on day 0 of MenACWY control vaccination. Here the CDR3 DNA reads TGTGCCACCAGCAAATCTAGACAGGGTAGAAATCAGCCCCAGCATTTT. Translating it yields CATSKSRQGRNQPQHF.